These T cell receptor beta chains were read from a single sample in a study of vaccination effects on CD4 cells after COVID-19. TCRdb keeps only in-frame clones here, not all; method: immunoSEQ multiplex PCR. The sample records tens of thousands of clones, approximately 79% being singletons. Their antigens are not known. The material sequenced was CD4+ T cells from PBMCs cultured with HCoV-229E spike peptides, taken before COVID-19 vaccination. Receptor source: a human donor who received a COVID-19 vaccine. The CDR3 runs from the conserved cysteine through the conserved F or W. The D gene is left open where the match is weak. Only some rows state a clone size, as once, few, many or a class for expanded clones.

v_gene,abundance,d_gene,j_gene,CDR3nt,CDR3aa
TRBV5-1,NA,TRBD2,TRBJ2-3,TGCGCCAGCAGCTTTCATCCGGGGGGGGAACTCACAGATACGCAGTATTTT,CASSFHPGGELTDTQYF
TRBV28,NA,NA,TRBJ2-1,TGTGCCAGCTCAACCATCGTTCAGTCCAATGAGCAGTTCTTC,CASSTIVQSNEQFF
TRBV27,NA,NA,TRBJ1-5,TGTGCCAGCAGTCCCCTAAGGGGGAATGTCAATCAGCCCCAGCATTTT,CASSPLRGNVNQPQHF
TRBV4-1,NA,NA,TRBJ1-3,TGCGCCAGCAGCCTCTCGGACTCTGGAAACACCATATATTTT,CASSLSDSGNTIYF
TRBV5-4,few,NA,TRBJ2-5,TGTGCCAGCAGCTTATCGGAGACCCAGTACTTC,CASSLSETQYF
TRBV6-5,NA,NA,TRBJ1-6,TGTGCCAGCGCCACTGTCTATAATTCACCCCTCCACTTT,CASATVYNSPLHF
TRBV5-6,NA,TRBD1,TRBJ1-4,TGTGCCGGGGGACAGAATAATGAAAAACTGTTTTTT,CAGGQNNEKLFF
TRBV10-3,NA,TRBD1,TRBJ1-3,TGTGCCATCAGTAGGACAGGGGCTGGAAACACCATATATTTT,CAISRTGAGNTIYF
TRBV5-1,NA,TRBD1,TRBJ1-1,TGCGCCAGCAGCTCCGACGGGACAGGGTCCCTGAACACTGAAGCTTTCTTT,CASSSDGTGSLNTEAFF
TRBV10-1,NA,TRBD1,TRBJ2-3,TGCGCCAGCAGCTGGGACAGGGAGGACACAGATACGCAGTATTTT,CASSWDREDTDTQYF
TRBV9,NA,NA,TRBJ1-1,TGTGCCAGCAGCGTAAACTTTCAGGCTGAAGCTTTCTTT,CASSVNFQAEAFF
TRBV12-5,NA,TRBD2,TRBJ2-5,TGTGCTAGTGGTCGAGCTAGCGGGGGCGGGGAGACCCAGTACTTC,CASGRASGGGETQYF
TRBV12-3/TRBV12-4,NA,TRBD1,TRBJ2-1,TGTGCCAGCAGCGACCGCCGGGACAGGCAGTTCTTC,CASSDRRDRQFF
TRBV30,NA,TRBD2,TRBJ2-5,TGTGCCTGGGGGACTAGGGGCCAAGAGACCCAGTACTTC,CAWGTRGQETQYF
TRBV5-1,few,NA,TRBJ1-4,TGCGCCAGCAGCTTGGGACAGTATAGTGAAAAACTGTTTTTT,CASSLGQYSEKLFF
TRBV2,NA,NA,TRBJ1-1,TGTGCCAGCAGTGCACAGGGTTGGAACACTGAAGCTTTCTTT,CASSAQGWNTEAFF
TRBV28,NA,NA,TRBJ2-2,TGTGCCAGCGCCAAGAACACCGGGGAGCTGTTTTTT,CASAKNTGELFF
TRBV27,NA,NA,TRBJ2-5,TGTGCCAGCAGTTTATACTATCCCATGTACCAAGAGACCCAGTACTTC,CASSLYYPMYQETQYF
TRBV5-4,once,NA,TRBJ1-2,TGTGCCAGCAGCACACCAAACACGGTCTACACCTTC,CASSTPNTVYTF
TRBV19,NA,NA,TRBJ1-5,TGTGCCAGTACCAACTCCGGGAACCAGCATTTT,CASTNSGNQHF
TRBV11-1,few,NA,TRBJ2-3,TGTGCCAGCAGCTTCGGGACACCTCCTAGCACAGATACGCAGTATTTT,CASSFGTPPSTDTQYF
TRBV6-5,once,NA,TRBJ1-3,TGTGCCAGCAGCCCCGACAGGCACTCTGGAAACACCATATATTTT,CASSPDRHSGNTIYF
TRBV19,NA,NA,TRBJ2-5,TGTGCCAGTAGTCCCAAAGGACTGTCTCAAGAGACCCAGTACTTC,CASSPKGLSQETQYF
TRBV5-6,NA,NA,TRBJ2-5,TGTGCCAGCAGCTTCCAGGGAAGGGAGACCCAGTACTTC,CASSFQGRETQYF
TRBV7-8,few,NA,TRBJ1-1,TGTGCCAGCAGCACCAGACAGGAGAGGAACACTGAAGCTTTCTTT,CASSTRQERNTEAFF
TRBV2,NA,NA,TRBJ2-1,TGTGCCAGCAGTGCAGACTTATACTCCTACAATGAGCAGTTCTTC,CASSADLYSYNEQFF
TRBV5-1,NA,NA,TRBJ2-3,TGCGCCAGCAGCCCCCAACTAGATACGCAGTATTTT,CASSPQLDTQYF
TRBV6-6,NA,NA,TRBJ1-6,TGTGCCAGCAGTCCGGGACTATACAAAAATTCACCCCTCCACTTT,CASSPGLYKNSPLHF
TRBV29-1,few,NA,TRBJ1-2,TGCAGCGTTGTGGTCGGAAACTATGGCTACACCTTC,CSVVVGNYGYTF
TRBV19,once,NA,TRBJ2-1,TGTGCCAGTAGATTGGACAGCTACAATGAGCAGTTCTTC,CASRLDSYNEQFF
TRBV5-1,NA,TRBD1,TRBJ1-2,TGCGCCAGCAGCATTCTACAGGGGGCGGATGGCTACACCTTC,CASSILQGADGYTF